The rows below give T cell receptor beta chains drawn from one sample of a study of CD4 T cells in relation to SARS-CoV-2 and coronaviruses. What these receptors recognize is not known. Method: immunoSEQ multiplex PCR; TCRdb's copy keeps in-frame clones and lacks some. This sample has roughly 26,000 clones, with roughly 70% found just once. The sequenced sample consisted of CD4+ T cells from PBMCs, cultured in vitro. The receptor source for this set is a human donor in good health. Each CDR3 is given with its conserved first and last residue. D genes are given only for firm matches. Size is omitted from some rows. Given values are once, few, many or a class for expanded clones.

d_call	v_call	j_call	cdr3_length	clone_size	cdr3_aa	cdr3_nt
.	TRBV19	TRBJ1-4	12	.	CATAGANEKLFF	TGTGCCACCGCAGGGGCTAATGAAAAACTGTTTTTT
.	TRBV18	TRBJ1-4	15	.	CASSPPGMGYEKLFF	TGTGCCAGCTCACCCCCAGGGATGGGTTATGAAAAACTGTTTTTT
TRBD1	TRBV5-1	TRBJ2-5	13	.	CASSVDREETQYF	TGCGCCAGCAGCGTGGACAGGGAAGAGACCCAGTACTTC
.	TRBV6-6	TRBJ1-4	16	.	CASSYDRQEWEEKLFF	TGTGCCAGCAGTTACGACAGGCAGGAGTGGGAGGAAAAACTGTTTTTT
TRBD1	TRBV5-4	TRBJ1-6	18	once	CASSPNAGQIRDNSPLHF	TGTGCCAGCAGCCCGAACGCGGGACAGATAAGAGATAATTCACCCCTCCACTTT
TRBD2	TRBV2	TRBJ2-7	14	.	CASSTGLAAYEQYF	TGTGCCAGCAGCACTGGGCTAGCGGCCTACGAGCAGTACTTC
.	TRBV5-1	TRBJ1-1	14	.	CASSLAVINTEAFF	TGCGCCAGCAGCTTAGCAGTCATCAACACTGAAGCTTTCTTT
TRBD1	TRBV9	TRBJ2-2	17	.	CASSVPGQGKNTGELFF	TGTGCCAGCAGCGTCCCGGGACAGGGGAAGAACACCGGGGAGCTGTTTTTT
TRBD2	TRBV4-2	TRBJ2-3	17	.	CASSQDLAGGTTDTQYF	TGTGCCAGCAGCCAAGATCTGGCGGGAGGGACCACAGATACGCAGTATTTT
.	TRBV9	TRBJ1-2	12	.	CASSPDNYGYTF	TGTGCCAGCAGCCCCGATAACTATGGCTACACCTTC
.	TRBV11-3	TRBJ2-1	13	.	CASSSPGSLEQFF	TGTGCCAGCAGCTCCCCCGGGAGCCTTGAGCAGTTCTTC
.	TRBV7-2	TRBJ2-1	18	.	CASSEEEGSRGRYNEQFF	TGTGCCAGCAGCGAGGAGGAGGGGAGCCGGGGAAGGTACAATGAGCAGTTCTTC